This T cell receptor (beta chain) originates from a study of long-term antiretroviral therapy in people with HIV. CDR3 length: 12 residues. CDR1 is MNHEY, CDR2 SMNVEV, per germline (reference sequence). V dropped 1 base and J dropped 6 bases, with 3 bases sitting between them. The authors ran the immunoSEQ assay, v3.0, at survey level. Sequencing of each sample targeted roughly 40,000-55,000 T-cell genomes. Method: immunoSEQ multiplex PCR; TCRdb's copy keeps in-frame clones and lacks some. Here the sample spans 30,000 or so clones, more than 85% being singletons. The sample was unsorted PBMCs, taken approximately 6.5 years after starting antiretroviral therapy. This clonotype was sampled from a woman aged 40 to 50 with HIV. The V call is TRBV27, the J call TRBJ2-2; D not resolved. Written as DNA, the CDR3 is TGTGCCAGCAGTTTATTCGCCGGGGAGCTGTTTTTT. Translation: CASSLFAGELFF.